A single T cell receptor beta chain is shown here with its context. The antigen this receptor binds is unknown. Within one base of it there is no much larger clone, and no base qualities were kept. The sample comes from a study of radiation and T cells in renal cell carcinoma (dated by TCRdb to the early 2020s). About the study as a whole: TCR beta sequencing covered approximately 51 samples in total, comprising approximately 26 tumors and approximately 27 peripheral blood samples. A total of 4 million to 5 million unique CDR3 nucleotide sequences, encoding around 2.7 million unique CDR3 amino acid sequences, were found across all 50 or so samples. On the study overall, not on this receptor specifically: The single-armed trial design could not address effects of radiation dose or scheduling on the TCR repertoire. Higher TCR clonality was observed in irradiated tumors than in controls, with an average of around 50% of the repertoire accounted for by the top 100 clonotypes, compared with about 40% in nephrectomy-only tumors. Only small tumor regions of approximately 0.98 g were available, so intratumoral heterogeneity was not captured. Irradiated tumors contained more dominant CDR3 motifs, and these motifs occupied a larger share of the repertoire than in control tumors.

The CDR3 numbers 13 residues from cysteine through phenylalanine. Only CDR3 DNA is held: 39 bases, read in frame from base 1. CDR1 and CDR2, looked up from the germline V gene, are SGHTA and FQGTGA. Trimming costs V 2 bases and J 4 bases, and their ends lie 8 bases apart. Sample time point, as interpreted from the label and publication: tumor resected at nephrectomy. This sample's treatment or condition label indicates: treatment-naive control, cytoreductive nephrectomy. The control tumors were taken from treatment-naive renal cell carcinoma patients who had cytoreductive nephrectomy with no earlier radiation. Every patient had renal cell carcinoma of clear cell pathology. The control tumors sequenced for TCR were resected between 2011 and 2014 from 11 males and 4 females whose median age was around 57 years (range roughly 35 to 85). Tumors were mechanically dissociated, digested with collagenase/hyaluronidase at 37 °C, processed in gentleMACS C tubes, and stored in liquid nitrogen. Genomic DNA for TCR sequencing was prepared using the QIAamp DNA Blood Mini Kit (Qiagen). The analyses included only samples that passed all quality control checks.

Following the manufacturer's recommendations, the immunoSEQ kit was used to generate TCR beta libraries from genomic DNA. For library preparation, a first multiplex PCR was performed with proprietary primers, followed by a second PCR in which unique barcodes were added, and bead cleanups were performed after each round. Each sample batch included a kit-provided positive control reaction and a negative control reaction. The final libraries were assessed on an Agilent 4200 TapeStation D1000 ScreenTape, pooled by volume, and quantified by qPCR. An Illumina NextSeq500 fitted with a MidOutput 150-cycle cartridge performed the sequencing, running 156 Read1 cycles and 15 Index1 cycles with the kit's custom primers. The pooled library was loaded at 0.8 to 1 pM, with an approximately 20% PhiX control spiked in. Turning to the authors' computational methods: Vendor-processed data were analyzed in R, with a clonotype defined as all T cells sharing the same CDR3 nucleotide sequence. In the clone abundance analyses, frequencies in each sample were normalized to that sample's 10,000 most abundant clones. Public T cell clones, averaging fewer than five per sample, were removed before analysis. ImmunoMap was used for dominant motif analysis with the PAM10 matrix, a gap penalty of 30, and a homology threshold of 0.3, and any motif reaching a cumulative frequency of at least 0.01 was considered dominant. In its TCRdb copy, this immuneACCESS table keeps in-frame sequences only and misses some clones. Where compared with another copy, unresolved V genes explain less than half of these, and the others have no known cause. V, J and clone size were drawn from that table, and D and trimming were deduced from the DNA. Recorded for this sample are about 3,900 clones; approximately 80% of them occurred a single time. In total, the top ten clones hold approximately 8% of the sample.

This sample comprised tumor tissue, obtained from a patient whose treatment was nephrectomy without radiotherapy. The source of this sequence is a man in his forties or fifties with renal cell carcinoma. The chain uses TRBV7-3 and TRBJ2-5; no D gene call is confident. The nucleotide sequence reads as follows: TGTGCCAGCAGCTTAGTCCTATCAGAGACCCAGTACTTC. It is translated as CASSLVLSETQYF. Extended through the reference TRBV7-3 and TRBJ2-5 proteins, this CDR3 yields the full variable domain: GAGVSQTPSNKVTEKGKYVELRCDPISGHTALYWYRQSLGQGPEFLIYFQGTGAADDSGLPNDRFFAVRPEGSVSTLKIQRTERGDSAVYLCASSLVLSETQYFGPGTRLLVL.